The TCR beta chain described here comes from a study of blood T cell repertoires in COVID-19. Trimming at V came to 4 bases and at J to 0 bases, leaving 3 bases not matched to a gene. Germline V gives CDR1 LGHDT, CDR2 YNNKEL (reference sequence). The CDR3 is 14 amino acids. Per the authors' pipeline: For nucleated cells, counts were estimated from reference gene primer amplification. Method: immunoSEQ multiplex PCR; TCRdb's copy keeps in-frame clones and lacks some. V, J and clone size are those of that table, while D and trimming were read from the DNA. The sample yields more than 75,000 clones, about 91% seen once.

This clonotype originated in a woman aged 80 or over with acute or convalescent COVID-19. Sequenced material: peripheral blood. V gene TRBV3-1 (or the pseudogene TRBV3-2) combines with J gene TRBJ2-7; 7 nucleotides match TRBD2. The CDR3: CASSLTSDSYEQYF. The DNA of the CDR3 is TGTGCCAGCAGCCTAACTAGCGACTCCTACGAGCAGTACTTC.